This T cell receptor (beta chain) was sequenced during a study of beta chain features in type 1 diabetes. The study, taken as a whole, reports: VDJ junctions in type 1 diabetes patients carried more deletions and fewer insertions.

Every isolated RNA sample was fully reverse transcribed, so sequencing captured expressed TCRB transcripts. Clones were read by immunoSEQ multiplex PCR, and TCRdb kept only the in-frame ones, dropping some. The data contain 130,000 to 150,000 clones, about 44% of them singletons. On this clone: Its antigen is currently unknown.

The V segment lost 3 bases and the J segment 5 bases; nucleotides outside the gene matches: 10. Germline V gene sequence: CDR1 SGHVS, CDR2 FQNEAQ. This CDR3 has 16 amino acids. Every donor had blood drawn once into heparin, around 120 mL on average. Source material: Tregs from blood. The gene calls are TRBV7-8 and TRBJ2-5; 9 positions agree with TRBD1. The source is a man aged 18 to 29 in good health. CDR3 DNA: TGTGCCAGCAGCTTGATTAGGGACAGGGAGGGCGAGACCCAGTACTTC. This codes for CASSLIRDREGETQYF.